Each of the 17 T cell receptor beta chains below was sequenced from the same sample in a study of cytomegalovirus exposure and HLA in healthy donors. The PCR employed 60 Vbeta primers together with 13 Jbeta primers. Assay: immunoSEQ multiplex PCR; the TCRdb copy retains only in-frame clones and omits some. The repertoire holds 150,000 to 200,000 clones, with around 80% as singletons. Material for sequencing was PBMCs. The receptors stem from a woman aged 30 to 39 in good health and CMV-seropositive.

V usage is TRBV16 and J usage is TRBJ2-2, with unresolved D. CDR3 length: 15 residues. The germline gives CDR1 KGHSY, CDR2 FQNENV. V was shortened by 0 bases and J by 5 bases, with 10 bases between the two germline ends. The DNA of the CDR3 is TGTGCCAGCAGCCAATCTAGCCCACGGACCGGGGAGCTGTTTTTT. It yields the protein CASSQSSPRTGELFF. Using reference TRBV16 and TRBJ2-2 for the parts outside the CDR3, the full variable domain is GEEVAQTPKHLVRGEGQKAKLYCAPIKGHSYVFWYQQVLKNEFKFLISFQNENVFDETGMPKERFSAKCLPNSPCSLEIQATKLEDSAVYFCASSQSSPRTGELFFGEGSRLTVL.

This clone was counted between two and nine times. The chain links TRBV29-1 to TRBJ1-2, with 7 bases matching TRBD1. The V gene's germline CDR1 is SQVTM and CDR2 ANQGSEA. The V segment lost 6 bases and the J segment 7 bases; nucleotides outside the gene matches: 14. The CDR3 spans 14 residues. The CDR3 sequence: CSVEIATGRGGYTF. CDR3 DNA sequence: TGCAGCGTCGAAATCGCGACAGGGCGGGGTGGCTACACCTTC. The variable domain in full, completed from reference TRBV29-1 and TRBJ1-2, reads SAVISQKPSRDICQRGTSLTIQCQVDSQVTMMFWYRQQPGQSLTLIATANQGSEATYESGFVIDKFPISRPNLTFSTLTVSNMSPEDSSIYLCSVEIATGRGGYTFGSGTRLTVV.

The chain carries TRBV7-2 and TRBJ2-1; TRBD2 aligns across 8 bases. V shed 1 base and J 7 bases; nucleotides not matched to a gene: 9. Germline CDR1 and CDR2: SGHTA and FQGNSA. The CDR3 has 16 amino acids. CDR3 region: CASSLGPAGVNNEQFF. The DNA for the CDR3 is TGTGCCAGCAGCTTAGGTCCAGCGGGAGTGAATAATGAGCAGTTCTTC.

This chain connects TRBV15 to TRBJ1-4; maybe TRBD1 (5 bases). CDR3 size: 15 residues. Between the trimmed V and J ends, which lost 0 bases and 4 bases, there was a span of 9 bases. CDR1 LNHNV and CDR2 YYDKDF come from the germline V gene (reference sequence). CDR3 nucleotide sequence: TGTGCCACCAGCAGAGATGGGGGGGGTAATGAAAAACTGTTTTTT. As protein: CATSRDGGGNEKLFF.

This clone was seen only once. V and J are TRBV9 and TRBJ1-5; D uncertain. The CDR3 covers 13 residues. V lost 4 bases, J lost 8 bases, and 13 bases lay in between. CDR1 is SGDLS and CDR2 is YYNGEE in the germline V gene. The CDR3 region is CASSPYPGKPQHF. The CDR3 nucleotides are TGTGCCAGCAGCCCCTACCCGGGGAAGCCCCAGCATTTT. The complete variable domain, with remaining parts taken from reference TRBV9 and TRBJ1-5, reads DSGVTQTPKHLITATGQRVTLRCSPRSGDLSVYWYQQSLDQGLQFLIQYYNGEERAKGNILERFSAQQFPDLHSELNLSSLELGDSALYFCASSPYPGKPQHFGDGTRLSIL.

The chain employs TRBV7-9 and TRBJ2-3; 7 positions agree with TRBD1. V trimming: 5 bases; J trimming: 3 bases; junction bases outside the gene matches: 14. The CDR3 is 17 amino acids. CDR1 SEHNR and CDR2 FQNEAQ come from the germline V gene (reference sequence). CDR3 DNA sequence: TGTGCCAGCAGCGCCCAACCGACAGGGCCGGGGACAGATACGCAGTATTTT. Its protein is CASSAQPTGPGTDTQYF.

The genes are TRBV5-8 and TRBJ1-5, with TRBD1 as a possible D gene (5 bases). V was trimmed by 9 bases and J by 5 bases, leaving 18 bases between them. Germline V gene data show CDR1 as SGHTS and CDR2 as YDEGEE. The CDR3 is 14 residues long. Written as DNA, the CDR3 is TGTGCCACTAAGGCAGGGTGGACGGATCAGCCCCAGCATTTT. This gives the protein CATKAGWTDQPQHF.

The chain uses TRBV5-1 and TRBJ1-4; 8 bases are shared with TRBD1. Germline CDR1 reads SGHRS; CDR2 reads YFSETQ. This CDR3 has 14 residues. V lost 2 bases, J lost 7 bases, and 4 bases stayed unmatched. CDR3 bases: TGCGCCAGCAGCTTCCGGGACAGGAGTGAAAAACTGTTTTTT. Translated, it gives CASSFRDRSEKLFF.

This chain links TRBV27 with TRBJ1-4; 9 bases agree with TRBD1. The CDR3 is 15 residues long. The V gene's germline CDR1 is MNHEY and CDR2 SMNVEV (reference sequence). The V segment lost 5 bases and the J segment 4 bases; nucleotides outside the gene matches: 5. This CDR3 is CASSPTGGLNEKLFF. The DNA for the CDR3 is TGTGCCAGCAGTCCCACAGGGGGCCTTAATGAAAAACTGTTTTTT.

The chain couples TRBV28 to TRBJ1-1; possible D gene TRBD1, 6 bases. Germline CDR1 reads MDHEN; CDR2 reads SYDVKM. The CDR3 runs to 13 residues. The germline V and J ends were trimmed by 9 bases and 5 bases, with 16 bases remaining between them. The CDR3 DNA is TGTGCCAGTAAAACAGGGTTTAATACTGAAGCTTTCTTT. This translates into CASKTGFNTEAFF.

This chain joins TRBV4-3 and TRBJ2-3; TRBD2 agrees at 10 bases. V was pared by 5 bases and J by 4 bases, with 9 bases of the junction left unmatched. Germline CDR1 LGHNA, CDR2 YSLEER. The CDR3 covers 16 residues. The DNA for the CDR3 is TGCGCCAGCAGCGCGGGGGCTAGCGGGAGCTCAGATACGCAGTATTTT. Protein: CASSAGASGSSDTQYF.

The chain has TRBV6-4 and TRBJ2-2, with no clear D. Deletions cut 5 bases from V and 7 bases from J, with 11 bases between. The CDR3 runs 13 residues. Germline lookup yields CDR1 MRHNA and CDR2 SNTAGT. CDR3 nucleotide sequence: TGTGCCAGCAGTCCCGTCCTAGGCGGGGAGCTGTTTTTT. Translation: CASSPVLGGELFF.

This clone was observed a handful of times. This chain uses TRBV30 with TRBJ1-2; D may be TRBD1 (6 bases). CDR3 length: 11 amino acids. CDR1 and CDR2 from the germline V gene are GTSNPN and SVGIG (reference sequence). The V and J ends lost 4 bases and 7 bases respectively, with 10 bases between them. CDR3 protein: CAWTRTAGYTF. The CDR3 region has the DNA TGTGCCTGGACTAGGACAGCTGGCTACACCTTC.

The chain employs TRBV5-1 and TRBJ1-3, with D unclear. V gave up 3 bases and J gave up 1 base, with 8 bases separating them. This CDR3 is built from 14 residues. CDR1 and CDR2 from the germline V gene are SGHRS and YFSETQ. This CDR3 is CASSSLESGNTIYF. Here the CDR3 DNA reads TGCGCCAGCAGCTCCCTTGAGTCTGGAAACACCATATATTTT. Combining the CDR3 with reference TRBV5-1 and TRBJ1-3 gives the whole variable domain KAGVTQTPRYLIKTRGQQVTLSCSPISGHRSVSWYQQTPGQGLQFLFEYFSETQRNKGNFPGRFSGRQFSNSRSEMNVSTLELGDSALYLCASSSLESGNTIYFGEGSWLTVV.

The V and J genes are TRBV6-5 and TRBJ1-2; 7 bases are a match to TRBD1. Germline V gene lookup returns CDR1 MNHEY and CDR2 SVGAGI. With V trimmed by 0 bases and J by 5 bases, 6 bases remained unmatched. CDR3 length: 15 amino acids. The CDR3 loop reads CASSYSWDSAYGYTF. The CDR3 DNA is TGTGCCAGCAGTTACTCGTGGGACAGCGCGTATGGCTACACCTTC.

This chain links TRBV27 with TRBJ2-2; 16 bases align to TRBD2. The CDR3 totals 20 residues. V shed 1 base and J 1 base; nucleotides not matched to a gene: 6. The germline V gene encodes CDR1 MNHEY and CDR2 SMNVEV (reference sequence). CDR3 nucleotide sequence: TGTGCCAGCAGTTTATGGGGACTAGCGGGAGGGCCAAGGAACACCGGGGAGCTGTTTTTT. Translated, it gives CASSLWGLAGGPRNTGELFF.

J is TRBJ1-6 and V is TRBV6-5; tentative D call: TRBD1 (5 bases). The V end lost 2 bases, the J end lost 6 bases, and 5 bases lay between the germline ends. Germline CDR1 MNHEY, CDR2 SVGAGI. This CDR3 comprises 13 residues. The CDR3 spells CASSYRGNSPLHF. Here the CDR3 DNA reads TGTGCCAGCAGTTACAGGGGTAATTCACCCCTCCACTTT.